The clone carrying this TCR beta chain was seen only once. Its antigen is unidentified. These data belong to a study of radiation and T cells in renal cell carcinoma. Study-level points and caveats: From baseline, blood top tumor clonotypes peaked at 2 weeks post-radiation. Without pretreatment biopsies, baseline tumor clonotype presence was undetermined.

Time point noted: baseline pretreatment blood. Treatment defined: 15 Gy SBRT to primary tumor, nephrectomy 4 weeks later. Radiation-treated patients gave blood at baseline, week 2 and week 4. The tumor was a clear cell renal cell carcinoma. The V end was cut by 1 base, the J end by 0 bases, with 10 bases between. The CDR3 runs 16 residues. Germline V gene data show CDR1 as LGHNA and CDR2 as YSLEER. Data came from immunoSEQ multiplex PCR; TCRdb stores just in-frame clones and leaves some out. The sample lists 100,000 to 150,000 clones, roughly 80% occurring once. The J gene is TRBJ2-1, the V gene TRBV4-3; D unclear. The material sequenced was blood, taken from a patient whose treatment included radiotherapy and nephrectomy. This TCR derives from a woman in her sixties or seventies with renal cell carcinoma. The CDR3 spells CASSQVRLSSYNEQFF. The DNA of the CDR3 is TGCGCCAGCAGCCAAGTGAGACTCAGCTCCTACAATGAGCAGTTCTTC.